This passage covers 19 T cell receptor beta chains from one sample sequenced in a study of response to subunit inactivated influenza vaccine (dated by TCRdb to the late 2010s). Library creation used RT-PCR. TCRdb lists the instrument as Illumina HiSeq 2500. The public reads were quality trimmed at Q25 with fastp and then assembled into clones with MiXCR by TCRdb, keeping productive beta chains. CDR3 protein sequences are deduplicated, and each keeps its most common genes and DNA. In this sample the table shows 700,000 to 800,000 distinct CDR3 sequences, less than 20% of which occur a single time. 11% of the sample belongs to the ten largest clones. The input for sequencing was PBMCs from blood, taken more than 4 days after vaccination. The receptors shown here come from a man between 45 and 60 years old who received an inactivated influenza vaccine. Donor details come from another sample of the same person, matched by shared clones.

This clonotype was seen a few times. V gene TRBV20-1 combines with J gene TRBJ1-4; TRBD1 might be the D (5 bases). V was clipped by 1 base and J by 0 bases, with 6 bases between them. CDR1 is DFQATT, CDR2 SNEGSKA, per germline (reference sequence). CDR3 size: 14 residues. CDR3 coding DNA: TGCAGTGCTAGAGGGGGGGCAACTAATGAAAAACTGTTTTTT. Protein product: CSARGGATNEKLFF.

The chain joins TRBV12-3 or TRBV12-4 to TRBJ2-6; D is uncertain. V shed 6 bases and J shed 0 bases, with 9 bases lying between them. This CDR3 is built from 15 residues. CDR3 sequence (DNA): TGTGCCAGCAGGGGGTGGGTCTCTGGGGCCAACGTCCTGACTTTC. This sequence encodes CASRGWVSGANVLTF.

This sequence joins TRBV5-1 and TRBJ2-7, with 7 bases lining up with TRBD2. The CDR3 is made up of 13 amino acids. Germline values: CDR1 SGHRS, CDR2 YFSETQ. V was pared by 0 bases and J by 6 bases, with 3 bases of the junction left unmatched. The chain's CDR3 is CASSLAGRSEQYF. Written as DNA, the CDR3 is TGCGCCAGCAGCTTGGCCGGGAGGTCCGAGCAGTACTTC.

On this clonotype: A much larger clone differs from this one at a single base, so this may be a read error. The V call is TRBV5-5, the J call TRBJ2-7, with D maybe TRBD2 (6 bases). Deletions cut 2 bases from V and 3 bases from J, with 9 bases between. Germline V gives CDR1 SGHKS, CDR2 YYEKEE (reference sequence). The CDR3 is 13 residues long. CDR3 nucleotide sequence: TGTGCCAGCAGCTTACGGGACTTCTACGAGCAGTACTTC. Its translation: CASSLRDFYEQYF.

The V call is TRBV25-1, the J call TRBJ1-2; D may be TRBD1 (6 bases). The CDR3 totals 16 residues. V was pared by 2 bases and J by 7 bases, with 20 bases between. In germline, CDR1 is MGHDK, CDR2 SYGVNS. The CDR3 DNA reads TGTGCCAGCAGTGAAACAGGGAATTCCTATTGGGGTGGCTACACCTTC. Translation: CASSETGNSYWGGYTF.

This sequence joins TRBV27 and TRBJ2-1; 7 positions match TRBD1. J was trimmed by 5 bases and V by 6 bases; bases with no gene match: 7. The CDR3 is 14 amino acids. Germline CDR1 MNHEY, CDR2 SMNVEV (reference sequence). In DNA, the CDR3 is TGTGCCAGCAGCGACGGGACAGTTAACAATGAGCAGTTCTTC. Protein sequence: CASSDGTVNNEQFF.

This clonotype showed up just a few times. V usage is TRBV7-2 and J usage is TRBJ2-1; D not certain. V dropped 5 bases and J dropped 2 bases, with 13 bases sitting between them. Germline V gene lookup returns CDR1 SGHTA and CDR2 FQGNSA. This CDR3 comprises 15 residues. CDR3 coding DNA: TGTGCCAGCAGCCCAGCTATCGGTCCCTACAATGAGCAGTTCTTC. Translated: CASSPAIGPYNEQFF.

V is TRBV4-1 and J is TRBJ2-1, with 8 bases fitting TRBD2. The V segment lost 1 base and the J segment 4 bases; nucleotides outside the gene matches: 12. CDR1 is MGHRA, CDR2 YSYEKL, per germline. The CDR3 is 18 amino acids. For the CDR3, the DNA is TGCGCCAGCAGCCAAGCTCAGCAAGGGACTAGATCGTACAATGAGCAGTTCTTC. Its translation: CASSQAQQGTRSYNEQFF.

In this sample, this clonotype turned up many times. The chain recombines TRBV20-1 with TRBJ1-5; possible D gene TRBD1, 5 bases. Trimming removed 6 bases from V and 4 bases from J, with 19 bases in between. Germline V gives CDR1 DFQATT, CDR2 SNEGSKA (reference sequence). The CDR3 has 15 residues. The CDR3 reads CSASRGSGGNQPQHF. The CDR3 nucleotides are TGCAGTGCGAGCCGGGGCAGCGGGGGAAATCAGCCCCAGCATTTT.

The chain recombines TRBV7-9 with TRBJ1-1, with 10 bases matching TRBD1. Trimming cost V 3 bases and J 8 bases; bases outside gene matches: 9. Germline values: CDR1 SEHNR, CDR2 FQNEAQ (reference sequence). The CDR3 is 15 residues long. The CDR3 loop is CASSFNSGTGDEAFF. The CDR3, as DNA: TGTGCCAGCAGCTTCAATTCCGGGACAGGGGACGAAGCTTTCTTT.

V usage is TRBV19 and J usage is TRBJ1-2; no definite D call. Trimming left V 10 bases short and J 8 bases short, with 17 bases between. The CDR3 totals 12 residues. Germline V gene sequence: CDR1 LNHDA, CDR2 SQIVND (reference sequence). This CDR3 reads CAISRLLDGYTF. CDR3 nucleotide sequence: TGTGCCATTAGCAGGTTACTGGACGGCTACACCTTC.

The chain employs TRBV3-1 and TRBJ2-1; tentative D call: TRBD2 (5 bases). The germline CDR1 and CDR2 sequences are LGHDT and YNNKEL (reference sequence). V lost 1 base and J 11 bases, leaving 9 bases between the germline ends. CDR3 size: 12 residues. DNA for the CDR3: TGTGCCAGCAGCCAAGCTGGAGGCCAGCAGTTCTTC. Translated: CASSQAGGQQFF.

CDR3 sequence reads: CAIWTGLNTGELFF. CDR3 nucleotides: TGTGCCATCTGGACAGGGCTGAACACCGGGGAGCTGTTTTTT. The V gene is TRBV6-1, the J gene TRBJ2-2; TRBD1 agrees at 8 bases. V dropped 10 bases and J dropped 1; count of bases not matched to a gene: 5. CDR3 size: 14 residues. Germline V gives CDR1 MNHNS, CDR2 SASEGT.

This clonotype was counted at least ten times. J is TRBJ2-3 and V is TRBV5-1; D is undetermined. Germline lookup yields CDR1 SGHRS and CDR2 YFSETQ. The CDR3 totals 15 residues. V lost 1 base and J 0 bases, leaving 9 bases between the germline ends. CDR3 protein: CASSLPSDSTDTQYF. The DNA of the CDR3 is TGCGCCAGCAGCTTGCCCTCGGACAGCACAGATACGCAGTATTTT.

The table lists this clonotype with many counts. The J gene is TRBJ2-7, the V gene TRBV28; D remains ambiguous. The CDR3 runs to 13 residues. The germline V gene has CDR1 MDHEN and CDR2 SYDVKM. Trimming stripped 2 bases from V and 7 bases from J, with 12 bases between. Written as DNA, the CDR3 is TGTGCCAGCAGTTTAATGTACTACCCTGAGCAGTACTTC. It translates to CASSLMYYPEQYF. The full variable domain, rest sourced from reference TRBV28 and TRBJ2-7, is DVKVTQSSRYLVKRTGEKVFLECVQDMDHENMFWYRQDPGLGLRLIYFSYDVKMKEKGDIPEGYSVSREKKERFSLILESASTNQTSMYLCASSLMYYPEQYFGPGTRLTVT.

The sample holds a few counts of this clonotype. The J gene is TRBJ2-1, the V gene TRBV5-4; D might be TRBD1 (6 bases). The CDR3 consists of 14 residues. Trimming took 4 bases from V and 6 from J, leaving 14 bases between them. Per germline, CDR1 SGHNT and CDR2 YYREEE (reference sequence). CDR3 protein: CASSPVWGRNEQFF. In DNA form, the CDR3 reads TGTGCCAGCAGCCCAGTTTGGGGGCGCAATGAGCAGTTCTTC.

This clonotype came up many times. This rearrangement joins TRBV15 to TRBJ2-5; 8 bases fit TRBD2. Trimming cost V 1 base and J 2 bases; bases outside gene matches: 9. Germline V lookup: CDR1 LNHNV, CDR2 YYDKDF (reference sequence). The CDR3 has 17 amino acids. CDR3 coding DNA: TGTGCCACCAGCAGAGGGACTAGCCTAACCCTACAAGAGACCCAGTACTTC. This gives the protein CATSRGTSLTLQETQYF.

Only a few counts were recorded for this clonotype. This chain joins TRBV28 and TRBJ2-5; possible D gene TRBD2, 6 bases. The CDR3 runs to 14 residues. The V end was cut by 1 base, the J end by 5 bases, with 11 bases between. Germline loops: CDR1 MDHEN, CDR2 SYDVKM. CDR3 sequence (DNA): TGTGCCAGCAGTTTATTTGCAGGGAGGGAGACCCAGTACTTC. Translated: CASSLFAGRETQYF.

This sequence joins TRBV25-1 and TRBJ1-2; TRBD1 matches at 9 bases. In germline, CDR1 is MGHDK, CDR2 SYGVNS. The V and J ends lost 2 bases and 5 bases, in that order; junction bases with no gene match: 6. The CDR3 length is 15 residues. As DNA, the CDR3 is TGTGCCAGCAGTGAAGGGACAGGGTCGGGGTATGGCTACACCTTC. It encodes CASSEGTGSGYGYTF.